Listed below are T cell receptor beta chains from one sample, sequenced in a study of a mutant IDH1 vaccine in newly diagnosed glioma. TCRdb keeps only in-frame clones here, not all; method: immunoSEQ multiplex PCR. The sample lists tens of thousands of clones, about four fifths occurring once. The source material was PBMCs, sampled from a glioma patient treated with radiotherapy, temozolomide or both. The receptors were gathered from a woman in her fifties or sixties with glioma. Each CDR3 is given with its conserved first and last residue. D genes are given only for firm matches. Not every row has a clone size; where given, it reads once, few, many or a size class.

CASSSFSLGSYEQYF	TGTGCCAGCAGTTCGTTCTCATTGGGCTCCTACGAGCAGTACTTC	NA	TRBV27	TRBJ2-7	NA	15
CASSSPWGPQASDGYTF	TGTGCCAGCAGCTCACCCTGGGGGCCGCAGGCCTCGGATGGCTACACCTTC	NA	TRBV11-2	TRBJ1-2	NA	17
CASSSEGTEIGEQFF	TGCGCCAGCAGCTCGGAAGGGACCGAAATTGGGGAGCAGTTCTTC	NA	TRBV5-1	TRBJ2-1	NA	15
CASSLAQGSYNEQFF	TGCGCCAGCAGCTTGGCACAGGGTTCCTACAATGAGCAGTTCTTC	NA	TRBV5-1	TRBJ2-1	NA	15
CASSKLTEAFF	TGTGCCAGTAGTAAGTTGACTGAAGCTTTCTTT	NA	TRBV19	TRBJ1-1	NA	11
CSVERDRASGYTF	TGCAGCGTTGAACGGGACAGGGCTTCTGGCTACACCTTC	many	TRBV29-1	TRBJ1-2	TRBD1	13
CASSFWSYEQYF	TGTGCCAGCAGCTTTTGGAGTTACGAGCAGTACTTC	NA	TRBV7-2	TRBJ2-7	NA	12
CASSSPGQGNTEAFF	TGTGCCAGCAGTTCTCCGGGACAGGGGAACACTGAAGCTTTCTTT	NA	TRBV5-4	TRBJ1-1	TRBD1	15
CASSDPSGAGADTQYF	TGCGCCAGCTCCGACCCCTCGGGGGCCGGGGCAGATACGCAGTATTTT	NA	TRBV5-1	TRBJ2-3	NA	16
CASSQLTGNEKLFF	TGTGCCAGCAGTCAACTGACAGGGAATGAAAAACTGTTTTTT	NA	TRBV6-1	TRBJ1-4	TRBD1	14
CASSLDRASGNTIYF	TGCGCCAGCAGCTTGGACAGGGCCTCTGGAAACACCATATATTTT	NA	TRBV5-1	TRBJ1-3	NA	15
CASSIVPGTDTQYF	TGTGCCAGTAGTATCGTCCCGGGGACAGATACGCAGTATTTT	NA	TRBV19	TRBJ2-3	NA	14
CASRNRGTDTQYF	TGTGCCAGCAGAAACAGGGGAACAGATACGCAGTATTTT	NA	TRBV27	TRBJ2-3	TRBD1	13
CASSIGGQNQPQHF	TGTGCCAGTAGTATCGGGGGACAGAATCAGCCCCAGCATTTT	NA	TRBV19	TRBJ1-5	TRBD1	14
CASSYYQGATNEKLFF	TGTGCCAGCAGTTACTATCAGGGGGCAACTAATGAAAAACTGTTTTTT	once	TRBV6-5	TRBJ1-4	TRBD1	16
CASSPSGQGRGEQFF	TGTGCCAGCAGCCCATCCGGACAGGGTAGGGGTGAGCAGTTCTTC	NA	TRBV7-6	TRBJ2-1	TRBD1	15